These 23 T cell receptor beta chains were sequenced from one sample in a study of CXCR3-negative and CXCR3-positive naive CD8 T cells. Each TRB cDNA library was prepared by 5' RACE (with UMI labels). From its re-call of the 5' RACE reads, TCRdb lists each CDR3 protein once, without DNA. The repertoire table contains 65,000 to 85,000 distinct CDR3 sequences. Specimen: naive CXCR3- CD8+ T cells from blood. Subset reported: CD45RO-CCR7+CD27+CD95- naive CD8+ T cells lacking CXCR3 (TNR3-). All receptors come from a human donor in good health. Some clones in this sample may be carry-over from other donors' samples.

The gene calls are TRBV15 and TRBJ2-7; TCRdb's D gene call, TRBD2, goes unchecked for lack of DNA. From germline, CDR1 is LNHNV and CDR2 YYDKDF (reference sequence). The CDR3 extends over 15 amino acids. Here the CDR3 reads CATSRDLGQNYEQYF.

This chain uses TRBV4-1 with TRBJ2-1; no DNA is available, so the TRBD1 call from TCRdb remains unchecked. The V gene's germline CDR1 is MGHRA and CDR2 YSYEKL. This CDR3 comprises 13 residues. This CDR3 is CASSQGTWNEQFF.

This chain joins TRBV6-2 or TRBV6-3 and TRBJ2-3; TCRdb gives TRBD1 as the D gene, but with no DNA this cannot be confirmed. The CDR3 spans 15 residues. Germline-derived CDR1 and CDR2 are MNHEY and SVGEGT. The CDR3 loop reads CASSYAAPSTDTQYF.

The chain joins TRBV4-1 to TRBJ2-7. The CDR3 extends over 13 amino acids. Germline V CDR1 and CDR2: MGHRA, YSYEKL. This CDR3 is CASSPSDPYEQYF.

The V call is TRBV7-2, the J call TRBJ2-7; the D call of TRBD1 rests on TCRdb alone, since no DNA is present to check it. The CDR3 is 16 amino acids. Germline V gene lookup returns CDR1 SGHTA and CDR2 FQGNSA. The CDR3 region is CASSSPFRGTLYEQYF.

V usage is TRBV6-2 or TRBV6-3 and J usage is TRBJ1-1; TCRdb reports TRBD1, a call that lacks DNA to check it against. Germline assignment: CDR1 MNHEY and CDR2 SVGEGT. CDR3 length equals 12 residues. The CDR3 here is CASRSPGGEAFF.

This chain links TRBV20-1 with TRBJ2-3; there is no DNA to check the TCRdb D call of TRBD2. In germline, CDR1 is DFQATT, CDR2 SNEGSKA (reference sequence). The length of the CDR3 is 21 residues. The CDR3 is CSARKSGDNGLAGESTGTQYF.

The genes are TRBV7-9 and TRBJ2-3. This CDR3 region has 12 residues. The germline V gene has CDR1 SEHNR and CDR2 FQNEAQ (reference sequence). CDR3 in amino acids: CASSDSTDTQYF.

This rearrangement joins TRBV7-6 to TRBJ2-7. Germline V gene sequence: CDR1 SGHVS, CDR2 FNYEAQ. CDR3 length: 14 residues. CDR3 sequence: CASSLVKPPREQYF.

The rearrangement joins TRBV28 to TRBJ1-2; TCRdb proposes TRBD1, but this gene call is untestable without DNA. Per germline, CDR1 MDHEN and CDR2 SYDVKM. The CDR3 has 15 amino acids. CDR3 in amino acids: CASSFLGDLNYGYTF.

V and J are TRBV7-9 and TRBJ2-1; with no DNA, the TCRdb D assignment of TRBD1 cannot be verified. The CDR3 is made up of 12 amino acids. CDR1 is SEHNR, CDR2 FQNEAQ, per germline (reference sequence). The CDR3 region is CASSPTGYEQFF.

This rearrangement joins TRBV9 to TRBJ2-7; lacking DNA, the TRBD1 call made by TCRdb goes unchecked. The V gene's germline CDR1 is SGDLS and CDR2 YYNGEE. This CDR3 is 13 amino acids long. The CDR3 sequence is CASSKGPSYEQYF.

The rearrangement joins TRBV5-1 to TRBJ2-5; the D call from TCRdb, TRBD1, cannot be confirmed without DNA. Germline V gene data show CDR1 as SGHRS and CDR2 as YFSETQ. The CDR3 is 16 residues long. CDR3 protein: CASSFYSGRYQETQYF.

This chain links TRBV20-1 with TRBJ2-7; lacking DNA, the TRBD2 call made by TCRdb goes unchecked. Germline CDR1 is DFQATT and CDR2 is SNEGSKA (reference sequence). CDR3 length equals 13 residues. CDR3: CSAGSESSYEQYF.

This chain joins TRBV3-1 and TRBJ2-1; TCRdb's D call of TRBD1 is untestable without DNA. This CDR3 has 15 amino acids. Per germline, CDR1 LGHDT and CDR2 YNNKEL (reference sequence). CDR3 loop: CASSQSFRGADEQFF.

The J gene is TRBJ2-2, the V gene TRBV28; there is no DNA to check the TCRdb D call of TRBD1. Germline assignment: CDR1 MDHEN and CDR2 SYDVKM. CDR3 length: 18 residues. The CDR3 region is CASSSPVPGIGYTGELFF. Looking up the rest from reference TRBV28 and TRBJ2-2 gives the full variable domain: DVKVTQSSRYLVKRTGEKVFLECVQDMDHENMFWYRQDPGLGLRLIYFSYDVKMKEKGDIPEGYSVSREKKERFSLILESASTNQTSMYLCASSSPVPGIGYTGELFFGEGSRLTVL.

V and J are TRBV2 and TRBJ2-7; TCRdb proposes TRBD1, but this gene call is untestable without DNA. Germline CDR1 reads SNHLY; CDR2 reads FYNNEI. The CDR3 covers 15 residues. CDR3 in amino acids: CASSERTGGIYEQYF. The whole variable domain, remainder taken from reference TRBV2 and TRBJ2-7, is EPEVTQTPSHQVTQMGQEVILRCVPISNHLYFYWYRQILGQKVEFLVSFYNNEISEKSEIFDDQFSVERPDGSNFTLKIRSTKLEDSAMYFCASSERTGGIYEQYFGPGTRLTVT.

V gene TRBV7-7 combines with J gene TRBJ2-7; without DNA, the TCRdb call of TRBD1 cannot be checked. Germline CDR1 SSHAT, CDR2 FNYEAQ (reference sequence). The CDR3 has 14 residues. CDR3 loop: CASSPTGGGYEQYF. The full variable domain, completed using reference TRBV7-7 and TRBJ2-7, is GAGVSQSPRYKVTKRGQDVTLRCDPISSHATLYWYQQALGQGPEFLTYFNYEAQPDKSGLPSDRFSAERPEGSISTLTIQRTEQRDSAMYRCASSPTGGGYEQYFGPGTRLTVT.

V usage is TRBV28 and J usage is TRBJ2-7. CDR3 length: 13 residues. In germline, CDR1 is MDHEN, CDR2 SYDVKM. CDR3 in amino acids: CASRTSRAYEQYF.

The rearrangement joins TRBV4-1 to TRBJ1-1; TCRdb outputs TRBD1, but without DNA this stays unchecked. This CDR3 has 14 amino acids. Germline V lookup: CDR1 MGHRA, CDR2 YSYEKL. The CDR3 here is CASSLGTQNTEAFF.

CDR3: CASSRDRGAETQYF. J is TRBJ2-5 and V is TRBV6-6; the D call of TRBD1 rests on TCRdb alone, since no DNA is present to check it. CDR3 length: 14 residues. CDR1 and CDR2 (germline): MNHNY, SVGAGI (reference sequence).

The rearrangement links TRBV7-3 to TRBJ2-1. Looked up from germline, CDR1 is SGHTA and CDR2 is FQGTGA. The CDR3 covers 13 residues. CDR3 loop: CASSYFQYNEQFF. Using reference TRBV7-3 and TRBJ2-1 for the parts outside the CDR3, the full variable domain is GAGVSQTPSNKVTEKGKYVELRCDPISGHTALYWYRQSLGQGPEFLIYFQGTGAADDSGLPNDRFFAVRPEGSVSTLKIQRTERGDSAVYLCASSYFQYNEQFFGPGTRLTVL.

V gene TRBV28 combines with J gene TRBJ2-7; without DNA, the TCRdb call of TRBD1 cannot be checked. CDR3 length equals 14 residues. Germline-derived CDR1 and CDR2 are MDHEN and SYDVKM. The CDR3 sequence is CASSYGTEAYEQYF. The whole variable domain, filled in from reference TRBV28 and TRBJ2-7, reads DVKVTQSSRYLVKRTGEKVFLECVQDMDHENMFWYRQDPGLGLRLIYFSYDVKMKEKGDIPEGYSVSREKKERFSLILESASTNQTSMYLCASSYGTEAYEQYFGPGTRLTVT.